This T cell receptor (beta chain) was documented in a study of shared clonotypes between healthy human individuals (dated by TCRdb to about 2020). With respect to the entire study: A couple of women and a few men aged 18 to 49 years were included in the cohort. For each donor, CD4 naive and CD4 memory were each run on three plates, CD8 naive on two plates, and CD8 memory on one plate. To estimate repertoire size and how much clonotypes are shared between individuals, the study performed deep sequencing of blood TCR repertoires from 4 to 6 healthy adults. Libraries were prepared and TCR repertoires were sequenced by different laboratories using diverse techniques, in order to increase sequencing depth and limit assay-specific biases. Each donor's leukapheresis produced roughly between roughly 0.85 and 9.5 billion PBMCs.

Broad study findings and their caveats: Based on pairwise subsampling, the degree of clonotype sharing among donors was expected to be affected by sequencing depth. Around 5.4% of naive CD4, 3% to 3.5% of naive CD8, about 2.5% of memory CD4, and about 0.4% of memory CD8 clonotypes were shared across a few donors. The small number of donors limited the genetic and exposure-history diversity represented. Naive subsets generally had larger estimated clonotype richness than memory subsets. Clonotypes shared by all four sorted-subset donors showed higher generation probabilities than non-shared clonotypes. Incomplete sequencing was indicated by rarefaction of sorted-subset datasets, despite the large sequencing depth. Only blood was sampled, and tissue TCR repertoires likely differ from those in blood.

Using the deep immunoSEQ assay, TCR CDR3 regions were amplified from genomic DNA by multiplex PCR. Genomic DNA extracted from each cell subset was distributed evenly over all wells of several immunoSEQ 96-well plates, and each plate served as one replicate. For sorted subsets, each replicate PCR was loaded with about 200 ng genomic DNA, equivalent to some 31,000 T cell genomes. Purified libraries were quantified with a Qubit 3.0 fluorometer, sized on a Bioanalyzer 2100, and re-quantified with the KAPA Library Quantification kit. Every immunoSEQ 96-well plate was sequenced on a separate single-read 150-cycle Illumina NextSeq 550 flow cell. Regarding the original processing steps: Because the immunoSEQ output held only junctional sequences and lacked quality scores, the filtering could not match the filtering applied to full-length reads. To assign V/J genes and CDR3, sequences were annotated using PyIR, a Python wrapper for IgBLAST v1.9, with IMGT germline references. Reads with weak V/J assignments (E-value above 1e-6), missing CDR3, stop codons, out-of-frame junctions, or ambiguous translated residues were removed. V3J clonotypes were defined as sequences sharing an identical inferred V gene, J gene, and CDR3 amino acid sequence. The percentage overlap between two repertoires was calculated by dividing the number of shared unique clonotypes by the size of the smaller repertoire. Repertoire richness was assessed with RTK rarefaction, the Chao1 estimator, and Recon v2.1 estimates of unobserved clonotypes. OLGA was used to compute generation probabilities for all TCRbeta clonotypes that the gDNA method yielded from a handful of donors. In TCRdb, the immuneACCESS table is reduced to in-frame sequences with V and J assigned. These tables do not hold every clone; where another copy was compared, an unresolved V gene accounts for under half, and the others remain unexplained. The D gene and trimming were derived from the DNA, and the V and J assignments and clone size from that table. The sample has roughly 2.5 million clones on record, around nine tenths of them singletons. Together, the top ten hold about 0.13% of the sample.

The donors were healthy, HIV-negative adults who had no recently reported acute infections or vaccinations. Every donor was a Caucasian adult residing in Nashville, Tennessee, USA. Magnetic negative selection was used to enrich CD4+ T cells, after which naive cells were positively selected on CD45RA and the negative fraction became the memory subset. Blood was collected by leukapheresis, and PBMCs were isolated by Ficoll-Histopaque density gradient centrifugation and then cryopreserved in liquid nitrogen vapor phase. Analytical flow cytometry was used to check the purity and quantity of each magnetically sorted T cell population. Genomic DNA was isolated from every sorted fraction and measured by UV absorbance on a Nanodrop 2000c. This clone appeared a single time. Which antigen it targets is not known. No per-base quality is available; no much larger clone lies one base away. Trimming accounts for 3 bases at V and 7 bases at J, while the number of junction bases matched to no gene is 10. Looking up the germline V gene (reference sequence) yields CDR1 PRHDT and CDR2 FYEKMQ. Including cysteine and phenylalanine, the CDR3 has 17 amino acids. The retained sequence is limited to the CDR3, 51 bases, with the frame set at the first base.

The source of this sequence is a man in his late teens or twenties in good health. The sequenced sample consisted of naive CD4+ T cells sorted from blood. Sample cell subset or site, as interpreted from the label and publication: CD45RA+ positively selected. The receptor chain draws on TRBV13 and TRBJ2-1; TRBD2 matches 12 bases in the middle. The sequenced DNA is TGTGCCAGCAGCTTGGGCTCTAGCGGGAGGGCCGGGAATGAGCAGTTCTTC. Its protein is CASSLGSSGRAGNEQFF.